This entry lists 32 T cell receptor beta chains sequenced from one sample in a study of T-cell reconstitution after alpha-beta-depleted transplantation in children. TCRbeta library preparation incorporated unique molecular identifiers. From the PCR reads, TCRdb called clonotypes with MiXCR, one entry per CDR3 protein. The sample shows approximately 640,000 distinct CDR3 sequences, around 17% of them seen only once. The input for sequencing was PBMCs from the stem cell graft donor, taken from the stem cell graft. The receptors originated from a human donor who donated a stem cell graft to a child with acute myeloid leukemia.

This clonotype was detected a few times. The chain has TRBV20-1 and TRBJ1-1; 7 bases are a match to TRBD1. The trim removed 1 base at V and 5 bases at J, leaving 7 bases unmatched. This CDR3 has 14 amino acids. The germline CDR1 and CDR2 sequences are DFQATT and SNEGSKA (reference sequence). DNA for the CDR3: TGCAGTGCTAGAGTTCGACAGGGAGGGACTGAAGCTTTCTTT. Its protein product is CSARVRQGGTEAFF.

CDR3 region: CASSFGTGAGWEQFF. The CDR3 bases are TGTGCCAGCAGCTTTGGTACGGGGGCTGGTTGGGAGCAGTTCTTC. The chain has TRBV5-6 and TRBJ2-1; D may be TRBD1 or TRBD2 (6 bases each). Germline CDR1 is SGHDT and CDR2 is YYEEEE. The V end lost 2 bases, the J end lost 10 bases, and 19 bases lay between the germline ends. This CDR3 contains 15 residues. Supplemented by reference TRBV5-6 and TRBJ2-1, the full variable domain reads DAGVTQSPTHLIKTRGQQVTLRCSPKSGHDTVSWYQQALGQGPQFIFQYYEEEERQRGNFPDRFSGHQFPNYSSELNVNALLLGDSALYLCASSFGTGAGWEQFFGPGTRLTVL.

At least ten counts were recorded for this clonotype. CDR3: CASSRTTSQLSFKGDGYTF. CDR3 in DNA: TGCGCCAGCAGCCGAACTACCAGCCAACTCAGCTTTAAGGGAGACGGCTACACCTTC. The rearrangement uses TRBV4-3 and TRBJ1-2; D gene ambiguous. CDR3 length: 19 residues. Per germline, CDR1 LGHNA and CDR2 YSLEER. The V gene lost 4 bases and the J gene lost 8 bases, with 32 bases spanning the gap.

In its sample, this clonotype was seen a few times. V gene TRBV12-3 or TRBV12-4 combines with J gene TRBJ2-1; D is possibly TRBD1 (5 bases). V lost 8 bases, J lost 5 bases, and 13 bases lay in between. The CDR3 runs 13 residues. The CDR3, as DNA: TGTGCCAGCGACAGCCTATTGAACAATGAGCAGTTCTTC. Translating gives CASDSLLNNEQFF.

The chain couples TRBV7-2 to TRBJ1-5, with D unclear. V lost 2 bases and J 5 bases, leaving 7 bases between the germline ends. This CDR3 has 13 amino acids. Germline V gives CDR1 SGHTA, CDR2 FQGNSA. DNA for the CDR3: TGTGCCAGCAGCTTATTCGGAGATCAGCCCCAGCATTTT. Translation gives CASSLFGDQPQHF.

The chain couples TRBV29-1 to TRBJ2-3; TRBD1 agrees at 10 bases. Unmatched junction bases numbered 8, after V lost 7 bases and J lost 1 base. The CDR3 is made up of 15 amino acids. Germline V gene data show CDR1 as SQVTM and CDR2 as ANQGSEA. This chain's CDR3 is CSALTGGAGTDTQYF. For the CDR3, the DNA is TGCAGCGCCTTGACAGGGGGCGCCGGCACAGATACGCAGTATTTT.

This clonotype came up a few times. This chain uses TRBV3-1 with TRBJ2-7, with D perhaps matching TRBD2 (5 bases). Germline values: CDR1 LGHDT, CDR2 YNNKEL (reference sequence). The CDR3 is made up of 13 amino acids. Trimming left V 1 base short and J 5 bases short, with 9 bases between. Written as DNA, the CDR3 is TGTGCCAGCAGCCAAGGAGGGTGGCACGAGCAGTACTTC. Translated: CASSQGGWHEQYF.

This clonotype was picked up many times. The CDR3 DNA sequence: TGCAGCGTTGGGACAGGGGTGGGTGAGACCCAGTACTTC. Protein: CSVGTGVGETQYF. The J gene is TRBJ2-5, the V gene TRBV29-1; 9 positions agree with TRBD1. This CDR3 has 13 amino acids. Trimming took 4 bases from V and 5 from J; bases not matched to a gene: 5. Germline loops: CDR1 SQVTM, CDR2 ANQGSEA.

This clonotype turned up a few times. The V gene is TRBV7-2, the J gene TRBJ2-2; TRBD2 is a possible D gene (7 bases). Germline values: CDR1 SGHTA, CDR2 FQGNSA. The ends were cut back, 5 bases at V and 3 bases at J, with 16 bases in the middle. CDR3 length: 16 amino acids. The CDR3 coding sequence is TGTGCCAGCAGCCCAGAGGGGGGGTCGCACACCGGGGAGCTGTTTTTT. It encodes CASSPEGGSHTGELFF.

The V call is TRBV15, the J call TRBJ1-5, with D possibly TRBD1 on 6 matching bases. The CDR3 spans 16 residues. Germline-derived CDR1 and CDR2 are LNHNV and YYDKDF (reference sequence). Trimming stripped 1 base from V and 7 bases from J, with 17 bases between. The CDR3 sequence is CATSRVRQASGQPQHF. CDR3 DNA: TGTGCCACCAGCAGAGTCAGACAGGCGTCAGGGCAGCCCCAGCATTTT.

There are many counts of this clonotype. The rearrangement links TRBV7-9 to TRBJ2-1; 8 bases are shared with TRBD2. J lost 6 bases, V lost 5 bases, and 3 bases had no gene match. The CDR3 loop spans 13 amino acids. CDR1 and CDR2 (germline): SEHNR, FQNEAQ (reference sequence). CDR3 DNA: TGTGCCAGCAGCCCGGGGGGGGGCAATGAGCAGTTCTTC. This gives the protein CASSPGGGNEQFF. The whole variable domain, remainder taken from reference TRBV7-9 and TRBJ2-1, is DTGVSQNPRHKITKRGQNVTFRCDPISEHNRLYWYRQTLGQGPEFLTYFQNEAQLEKSRLLSDRFSAERPKGSFSTLEIQRTEQGDSAMYLCASSPGGGNEQFFGPGTRLTVL.

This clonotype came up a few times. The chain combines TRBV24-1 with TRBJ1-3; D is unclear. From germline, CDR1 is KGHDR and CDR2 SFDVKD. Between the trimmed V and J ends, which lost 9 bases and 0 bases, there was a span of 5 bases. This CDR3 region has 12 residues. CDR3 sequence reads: CATRDSGNTIYF. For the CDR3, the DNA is TGTGCCACCCGAGACTCTGGAAACACCATATATTTT.

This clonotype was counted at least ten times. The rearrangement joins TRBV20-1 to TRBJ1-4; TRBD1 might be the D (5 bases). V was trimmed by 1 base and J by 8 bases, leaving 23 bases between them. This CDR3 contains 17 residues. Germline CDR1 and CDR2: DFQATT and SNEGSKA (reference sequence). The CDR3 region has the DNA TGCAGTGCTAGAGCGCGTAAAATTAGTAAGGGGCGGGAAAAACTGTTTTTT. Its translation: CSARARKISKGREKLFF.

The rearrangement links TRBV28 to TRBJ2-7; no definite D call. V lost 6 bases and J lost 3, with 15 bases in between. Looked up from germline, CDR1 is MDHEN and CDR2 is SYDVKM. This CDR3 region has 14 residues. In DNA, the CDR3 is TGTGCCAGCAGCCCTCCGGACGGATACTACGAGCAGTACGTC. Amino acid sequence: CASSPPDGYYEQYV.

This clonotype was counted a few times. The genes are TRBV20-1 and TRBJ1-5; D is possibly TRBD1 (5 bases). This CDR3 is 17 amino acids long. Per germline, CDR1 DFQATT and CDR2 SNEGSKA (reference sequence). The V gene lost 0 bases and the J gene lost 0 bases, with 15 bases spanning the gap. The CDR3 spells CSARDQSRGYSNQPQHF. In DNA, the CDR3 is TGCAGTGCTAGAGATCAGTCGAGGGGTTATAGCAATCAGCCCCAGCATTTT.

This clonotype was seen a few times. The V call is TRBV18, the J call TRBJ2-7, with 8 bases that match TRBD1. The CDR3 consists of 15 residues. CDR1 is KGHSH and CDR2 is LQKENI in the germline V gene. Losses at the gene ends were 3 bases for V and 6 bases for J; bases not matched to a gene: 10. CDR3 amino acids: CASSPVVTGQVEQYV. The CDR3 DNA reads TGTGCCAGCTCACCTGTAGTCACGGGACAGGTCGAGCAGTACGTC.

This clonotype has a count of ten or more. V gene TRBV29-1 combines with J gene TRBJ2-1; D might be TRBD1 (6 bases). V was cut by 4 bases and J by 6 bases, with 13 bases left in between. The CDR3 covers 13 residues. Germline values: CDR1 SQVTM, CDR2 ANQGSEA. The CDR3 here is CSVGQVVRNEQFF. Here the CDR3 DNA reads TGCAGCGTTGGACAGGTCGTCCGCAATGAGCAGTTCTTC.

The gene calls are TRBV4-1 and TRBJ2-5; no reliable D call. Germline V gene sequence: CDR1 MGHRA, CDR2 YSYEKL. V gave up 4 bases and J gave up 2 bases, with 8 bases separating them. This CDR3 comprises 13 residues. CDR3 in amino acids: CASSPEAQETQYF. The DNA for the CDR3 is TGCGCCAGCAGCCCGGAAGCTCAAGAGACCCAGTACTTC.

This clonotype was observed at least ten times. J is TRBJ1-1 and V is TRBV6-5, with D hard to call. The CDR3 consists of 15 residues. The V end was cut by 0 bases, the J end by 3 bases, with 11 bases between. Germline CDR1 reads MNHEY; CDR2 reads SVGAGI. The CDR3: CASSYSAWGDTEAFF. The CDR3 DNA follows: TGTGCCAGCAGTTACTCGGCTTGGGGAGACACTGAAGCTTTCTTT.

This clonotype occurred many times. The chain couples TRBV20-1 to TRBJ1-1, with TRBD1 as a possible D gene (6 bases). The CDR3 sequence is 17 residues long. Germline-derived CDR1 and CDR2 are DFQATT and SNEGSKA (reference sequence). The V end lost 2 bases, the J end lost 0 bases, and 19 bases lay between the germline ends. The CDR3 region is CSARPEGDGIMNTEAFF. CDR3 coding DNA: TGCAGTGCTAGACCAGAGGGGGATGGAATTATGAACACTGAAGCTTTCTTT.

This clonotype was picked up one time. CDR3 loop: CASSLPVQETQYF. CDR3 DNA: TGTGCCAGCAGCTTGCCAGTACAAGAGACCCAGTACTTC. V is TRBV7-6 and J is TRBJ2-5; D remains ambiguous. The CDR3 contains 13 residues. Germline assignment: CDR1 SGHVS and CDR2 FNYEAQ. V lost 3 bases and J lost 2, with 7 bases in between.

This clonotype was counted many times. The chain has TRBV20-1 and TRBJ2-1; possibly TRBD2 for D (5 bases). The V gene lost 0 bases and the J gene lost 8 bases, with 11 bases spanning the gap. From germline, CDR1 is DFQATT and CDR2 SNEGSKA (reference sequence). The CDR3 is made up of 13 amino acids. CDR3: CSAREASQDEQFF. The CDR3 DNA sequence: TGCAGTGCTAGAGAGGCTAGCCAGGATGAGCAGTTCTTC.

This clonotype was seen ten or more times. CDR3 protein: CASSHRGLGTDTQYF. In DNA, the CDR3 is TGTGCCAGTAGTCACCGGGGGTTGGGCACAGATACGCAGTATTTT. This rearrangement joins TRBV19 to TRBJ2-3, with D possibly TRBD2 on 6 matching bases. Germline CDR1 and CDR2: LNHDA and SQIVND (reference sequence). There are 15 residues in the CDR3. V was clipped by 5 bases and J by 1 base, with 13 bases between them.

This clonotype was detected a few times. The CDR3 bases are TGTGCCAGTCAGTTATCGGGGTCCGGGGAGCTGTTTTTT. Its translation is CASQLSGSGELFF. The chain carries TRBV27 and TRBJ2-2, with a possible D match to TRBD2 (5 bases). Germline loops: CDR1 MNHEY, CDR2 SMNVEV (reference sequence). The CDR3 runs 13 residues. V was cut by 9 bases and J by 6 bases, with 14 bases left in between.

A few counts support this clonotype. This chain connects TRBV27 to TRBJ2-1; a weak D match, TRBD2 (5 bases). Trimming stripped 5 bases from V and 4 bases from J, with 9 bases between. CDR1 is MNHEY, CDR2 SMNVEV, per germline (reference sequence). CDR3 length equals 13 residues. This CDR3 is CASSIGSYNEQFF. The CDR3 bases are TGTGCCAGCAGTATAGGGAGTTACAATGAGCAGTTCTTC.

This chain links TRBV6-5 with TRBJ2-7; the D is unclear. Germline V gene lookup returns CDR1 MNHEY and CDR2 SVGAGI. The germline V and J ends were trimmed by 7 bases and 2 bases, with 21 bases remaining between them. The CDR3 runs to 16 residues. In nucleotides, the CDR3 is TGTGCCAGCAATTCTAAAGGGCTACAGCTAACCTACGAGCAGTACTTC. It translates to CASNSKGLQLTYEQYF.

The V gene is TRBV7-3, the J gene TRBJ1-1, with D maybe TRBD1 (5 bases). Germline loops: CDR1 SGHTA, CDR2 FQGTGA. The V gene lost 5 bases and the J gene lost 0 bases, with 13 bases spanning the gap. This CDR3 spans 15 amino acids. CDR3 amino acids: CASSPTGPLNTEAFF. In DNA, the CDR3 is TGTGCCAGCAGCCCAACGGGACCCCTGAACACTGAAGCTTTCTTT. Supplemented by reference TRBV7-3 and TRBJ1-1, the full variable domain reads GAGVSQTPSNKVTEKGKYVELRCDPISGHTALYWYRQSLGQGPEFLIYFQGTGAADDSGLPNDRFFAVRPEGSVSTLKIQRTERGDSAVYLCASSPTGPLNTEAFFGQGTRLTVV.

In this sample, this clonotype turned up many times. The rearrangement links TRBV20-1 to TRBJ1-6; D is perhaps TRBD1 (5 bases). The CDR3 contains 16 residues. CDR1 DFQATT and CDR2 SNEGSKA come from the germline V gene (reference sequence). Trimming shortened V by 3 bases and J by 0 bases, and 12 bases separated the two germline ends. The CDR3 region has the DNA TGCAGTGCTAGCGGGGGTGAGGGCTCCTATAATTCACCCCTCCACTTT. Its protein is CSASGGEGSYNSPLHF.

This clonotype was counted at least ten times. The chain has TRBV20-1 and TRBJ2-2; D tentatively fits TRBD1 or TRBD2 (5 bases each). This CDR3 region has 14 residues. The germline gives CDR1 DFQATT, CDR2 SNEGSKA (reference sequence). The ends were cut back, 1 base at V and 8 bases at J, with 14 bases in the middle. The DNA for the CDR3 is TGCAGTGCTAGAGTCGGGGCCCGACTAGGGGAGCTGTTTTTT. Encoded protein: CSARVGARLGELFF.

The CDR3 spells CARSRGDDYNEQFF. In DNA, the CDR3 is TGTGCCAGAAGCAGGGGGGATGACTACAATGAGCAGTTCTTC. The chain uses TRBV10-3 and TRBJ2-1, with D maybe TRBD1 (7 bases). The V end lost 10 bases, the J end lost 3 bases, and 16 bases lay between the germline ends. The CDR3 spans 14 residues. Per germline, CDR1 ENHRY and CDR2 SYGVKD.

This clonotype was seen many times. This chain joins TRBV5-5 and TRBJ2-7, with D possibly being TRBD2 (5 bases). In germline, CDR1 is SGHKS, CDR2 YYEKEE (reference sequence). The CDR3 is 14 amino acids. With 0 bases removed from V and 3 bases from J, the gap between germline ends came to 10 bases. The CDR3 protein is CASSLATGYYEQYF. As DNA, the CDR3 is TGTGCCAGCAGCTTGGCCACGGGATACTACGAGCAGTACTTC.

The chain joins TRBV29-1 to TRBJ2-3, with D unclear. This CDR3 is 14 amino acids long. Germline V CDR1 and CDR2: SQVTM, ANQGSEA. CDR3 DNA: TGCAGTGCCATTGGGCCTACGAACACAGATACGCAGTATTTT. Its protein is CSAIGPTNTDTQYF.